Each of the 9 T cell receptor beta chains below was sequenced from the same sample in a study of blood T cell repertoires in COVID-19. Repertoires were generated with immunoSEQ multiplex PCR, while TCRdb's copy carries only in-frame clones and drops some. Seen here are a few hundred thousand clones, under 85% observed once, and the top ten hold about 2%. What was sequenced was peripheral blood. These receptors originate from a man younger than 40 who had recovered from COVID-19.

This clone has just a few counts. The chain is built from TRBV6-4 and TRBJ2-1; TRBD2 might be the D (6 bases). The CDR3 consists of 15 residues. Germline lookup yields CDR1 MRHNA and CDR2 SNTAGT. V was shortened by 0 bases and J by 5 bases, with 11 bases between the two germline ends. CDR3 in DNA: TGTGCCAGCAGTGACTCGCAGGAGGGACACAATGAGCAGTTCTTC. It is translated as CASSDSQEGHNEQFF.

This rearrangement joins TRBV7-6 to TRBJ2-2, with a weak D call TRBD1 (6 bases). The CDR3 length is 15 residues. Germline V gene lookup returns CDR1 SGHVS and CDR2 FNYEAQ. Trimming left V 1 base short and J 5 bases short, with 11 bases between. CDR3 in amino acids: CASSLVARGTGELFF. As DNA, the CDR3 is TGTGCCAGCAGCTTAGTAGCCAGGGGAACCGGGGAGCTGTTTTTT.

The chain combines TRBV19 with TRBJ1-6; D is unclear. CDR1 is LNHDA and CDR2 is SQIVND in the germline V gene (reference sequence). The CDR3 totals 15 residues. V was shortened by 0 bases and J by 7 bases, with 10 bases between the two germline ends. The CDR3 loop is CASSIDEAGNSPLHF. CDR3 nucleotides: TGTGCCAGTAGTATAGACGAGGCCGGGAATTCACCCCTCCACTTT.

V usage is TRBV28 and J usage is TRBJ2-1, with 10 nucleotides matching TRBD1. V lost 4 bases and J lost 3; bases outside the gene matches: 15. This CDR3 is 19 amino acids long. CDR1 is MDHEN and CDR2 is SYDVKM in the germline V gene. This chain's CDR3 is CASSSEGQGPVLIYNEQFF. The CDR3 coding sequence is TGTGCCAGCAGTTCGGAGGGACAGGGGCCAGTGCTGATCTACAATGAGCAGTTCTTC.

The gene calls are TRBV28 and TRBJ1-2; 10 nucleotides line up with TRBD1. Germline V CDR1 and CDR2: MDHEN, SYDVKM. The CDR3 runs to 18 residues. V was pared by 10 bases and J by 0 bases, with 17 bases of the junction left unmatched. In DNA, the CDR3 is TGTGCCACTAAGTTACCCCCGGGACAGGGGCGGGCTAACTATGGCTACACCTTC. Its translation: CATKLPPGQGRANYGYTF.

This chain connects TRBV9 to TRBJ2-2; D not resolved. Germline V gene data show CDR1 as SGDLS and CDR2 as YYNGEE. V lost 0 bases and J lost 7, with 7 bases in between. The length of the CDR3 is 13 residues. The CDR3 sequence is CASSVDRSGELFF. In DNA form, the CDR3 reads TGTGCCAGCAGCGTAGACCGTAGCGGGGAGCTGTTTTTT.

The V gene is TRBV7-5, the J gene TRBJ1-1; the table's D call, TRBD1, was not checked against the DNA. TRBV7-5 has pseudogene status. There are 14 residues in the CDR3. This CDR3 reads CVRSTTGGITEAFF. The CDR3, as DNA: TGTGTCAGAAGCACCACAGGGGGCATCACTGAAGCTTTCTTT.

For this clone: Different DNA sequences within this sample yield the same CDR3. CDR3 protein: CASRTGRSGGYTF. CDR3 sequence (DNA): TGTGCCAGCAGAACCGGTCGGTCGGGGGGCTACACCTTC. The V gene is TRBV12-3 or TRBV12-4, the J gene TRBJ1-2, with no clear D. This CDR3 has 13 amino acids. The germline V and J ends were trimmed by 6 bases and 8 bases, with 16 bases remaining between them.

This chain links TRBV19 with TRBJ1-1; no firm D call. CDR3 size: 16 residues. V dropped 0 bases and J dropped 0 bases, with 11 bases sitting between them. Germline CDR1 LNHDA, CDR2 SQIVND (reference sequence). For the CDR3, the DNA is TGTGCCAGTAGTATAGAAACAGCCCGCATGAACACTGAAGCTTTCTTT. Its translation is CASSIETARMNTEAFF.